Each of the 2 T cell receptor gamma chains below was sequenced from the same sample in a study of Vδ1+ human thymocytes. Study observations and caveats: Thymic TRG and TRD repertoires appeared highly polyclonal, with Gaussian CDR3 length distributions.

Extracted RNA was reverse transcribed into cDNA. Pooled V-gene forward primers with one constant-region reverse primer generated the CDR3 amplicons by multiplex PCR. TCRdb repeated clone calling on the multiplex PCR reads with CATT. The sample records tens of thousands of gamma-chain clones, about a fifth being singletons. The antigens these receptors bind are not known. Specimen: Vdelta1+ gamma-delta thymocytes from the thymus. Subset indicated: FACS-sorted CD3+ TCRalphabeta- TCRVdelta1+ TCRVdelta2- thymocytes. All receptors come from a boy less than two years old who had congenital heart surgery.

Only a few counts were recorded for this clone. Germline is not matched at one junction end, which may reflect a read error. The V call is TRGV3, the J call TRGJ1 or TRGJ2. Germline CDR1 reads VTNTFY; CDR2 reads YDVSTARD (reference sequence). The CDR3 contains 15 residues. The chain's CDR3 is CATWDRRWFYYKKLF. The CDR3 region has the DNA TGCGCCACCTGGGACAGGCGATGGTTTTATTATAAGAAACTCTTT.

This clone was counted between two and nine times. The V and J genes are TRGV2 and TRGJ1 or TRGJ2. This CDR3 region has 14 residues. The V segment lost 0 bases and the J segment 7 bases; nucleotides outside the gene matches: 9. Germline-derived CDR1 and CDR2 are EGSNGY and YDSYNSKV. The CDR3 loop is CATWDGPDGYKKLF. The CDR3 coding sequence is TGTGCCACCTGGGACGGGCCAGACGGCTATAAGAAACTCTTT.